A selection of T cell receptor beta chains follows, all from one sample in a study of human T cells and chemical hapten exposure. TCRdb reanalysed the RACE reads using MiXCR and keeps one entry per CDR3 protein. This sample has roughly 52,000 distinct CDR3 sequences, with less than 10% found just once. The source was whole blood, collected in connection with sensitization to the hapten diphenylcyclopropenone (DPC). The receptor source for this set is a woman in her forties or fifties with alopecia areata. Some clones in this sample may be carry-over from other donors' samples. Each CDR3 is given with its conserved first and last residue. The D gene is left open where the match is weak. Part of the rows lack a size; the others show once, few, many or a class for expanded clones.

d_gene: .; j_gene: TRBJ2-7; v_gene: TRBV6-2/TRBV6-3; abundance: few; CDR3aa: CASSWTYEQYF; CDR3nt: TGTGCCAGCAGTTGGACCTACGAGCAGTACTTC
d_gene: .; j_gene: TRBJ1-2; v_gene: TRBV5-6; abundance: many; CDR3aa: CASSLWESSNTF; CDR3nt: TGTGCCAGCAGCTTATGGGAAAGCTCCAACACCTTC
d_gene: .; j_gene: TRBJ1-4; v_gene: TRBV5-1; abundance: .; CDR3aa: CASSLVEKLFF; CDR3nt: TGCGCCAGCAGCTTGGTCGAAAAACTGTTTTTT
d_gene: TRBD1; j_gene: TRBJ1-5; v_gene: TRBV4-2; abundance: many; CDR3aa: CASSQPDRENQPQHF; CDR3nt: TGTGCCAGCAGCCAGCCCGACAGGGAGAATCAGCCCCAGCATTTT
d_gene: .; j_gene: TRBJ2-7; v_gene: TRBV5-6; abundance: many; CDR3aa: CASSLFPFEQYF; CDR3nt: TGTGCCAGCAGCTTGTTCCCTTTCGAGCAGTACTTC
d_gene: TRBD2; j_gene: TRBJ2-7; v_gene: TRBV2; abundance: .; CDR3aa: CASSEFTSGRYEQYF; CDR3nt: TGTGCCAGCAGTGAGTTCACTAGCGGAAGGTACGAGCAGTACTTC
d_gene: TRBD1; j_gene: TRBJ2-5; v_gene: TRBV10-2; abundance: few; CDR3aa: CASSASSTGASETQYF; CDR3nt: TGCGCCAGCAGTGCCAGTTCGACAGGGGCAAGCGAGACCCAGTACTTC
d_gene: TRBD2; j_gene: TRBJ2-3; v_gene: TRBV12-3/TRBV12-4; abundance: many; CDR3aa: CASSFSAGGITGTDTQYF; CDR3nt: TGTGCCAGCAGTTTCTCGGCGGGAGGGATCACCGGCACAGATACGCAGTATTTT
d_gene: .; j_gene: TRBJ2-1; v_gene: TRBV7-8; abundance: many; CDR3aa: CASSSRGSYNEQFF; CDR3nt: TGTGCCAGCAGCTCCCGCGGGTCCTACAATGAGCAGTTCTTC
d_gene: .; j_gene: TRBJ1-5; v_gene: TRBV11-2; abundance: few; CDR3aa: CASSLDRHSNQPQHF; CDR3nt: TGTGCCAGCAGCTTAGACAGACATAGCAATCAGCCCCAGCATTTT
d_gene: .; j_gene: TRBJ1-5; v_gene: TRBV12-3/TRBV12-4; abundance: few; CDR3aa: CASSFTASNQPQHF; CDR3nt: TGTGCCAGCAGTTTCACCGCGAGCAATCAGCCCCAGCATTTT
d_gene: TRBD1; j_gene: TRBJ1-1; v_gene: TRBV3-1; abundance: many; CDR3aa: CASSHPQTGTGGVTEAFF; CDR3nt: TGTGCCAGCAGCCACCCTCAAACCGGGACAGGGGGAGTCACTGAAGCTTTCTTT
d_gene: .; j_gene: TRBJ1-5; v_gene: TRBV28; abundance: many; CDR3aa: CASSLSAGVWGRGGPNQPQHF; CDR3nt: TGTGCCAGCAGTTTATCGGCAGGTGTGTGGGGGCGCGGGGGGCCCAATCAGCCCCAGCATTTT
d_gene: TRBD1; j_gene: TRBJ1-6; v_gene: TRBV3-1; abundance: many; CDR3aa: CASSQGPQGTGRRSPLHF; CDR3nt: TGTGCCAGCAGCCAAGGCCCGCAAGGGACAGGCCGTAGATCACCCCTCCACTTT
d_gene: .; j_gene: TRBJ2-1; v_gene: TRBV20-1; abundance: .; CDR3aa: CSAARSSYNEQFF; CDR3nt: TGCAGTGCCGCTCGTAGCTCCTACAATGAGCAGTTCTTC
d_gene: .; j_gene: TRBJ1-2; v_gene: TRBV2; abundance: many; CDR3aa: CASSGDRPSRLWSYTF; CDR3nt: TGTGCCAGCAGTGGAGACCGCCCTAGCCGACTATGGAGCTACACCTTC
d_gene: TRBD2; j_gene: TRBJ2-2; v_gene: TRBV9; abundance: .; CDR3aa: CASGELAGSELFF; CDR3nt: TGTGCCAGCGGGGAGCTAGCGGGGAGTGAGCTGTTTTTT
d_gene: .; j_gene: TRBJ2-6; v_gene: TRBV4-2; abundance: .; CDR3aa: CASSHSRGSGANVLTF; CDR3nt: TGTGCCAGCAGCCACTCCAGGGGTTCCGGGGCCAACGTCCTGACTTTC
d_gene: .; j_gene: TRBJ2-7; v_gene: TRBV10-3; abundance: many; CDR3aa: CAISESAGLREQYF; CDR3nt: TGTGCCATCAGTGAGTCGGCGGGTCTACGGGAGCAGTACTTC
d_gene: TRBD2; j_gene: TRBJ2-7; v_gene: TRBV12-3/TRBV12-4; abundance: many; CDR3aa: CASSPGLAASYEQYF; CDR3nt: TGTGCCAGCAGTCCAGGACTAGCGGCCTCCTACGAGCAGTACTTC
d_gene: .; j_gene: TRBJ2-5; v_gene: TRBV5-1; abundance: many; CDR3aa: CASSLTAQETQYF; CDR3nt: TGCGCCAGCAGCTTGACAGCCCAAGAGACCCAGTACTTC